This T cell receptor beta chain is from a study of T cells in localized non-small cell lung cancer. Study outcomes and limitations: The appearance of a median around 57 of the top 100 tumor clones was seen in adjacent lung. Uninvolved neighboring lung showed the greatest T cell clonality, exceeding tumor. Because only a single region of the tumor was sequenced, heterogeneity remains possible.

This table comes from immunoSEQ multiplex PCR, and its TCRdb copy is limited to in-frame clones, with some not included. The sample holds around 79,000 clones; 80% are singletons and the top ten take around 21%. The CDR3 contains 14 residues. Germline V lookup: CDR1 MNHEY, CDR2 SMNVEV (reference sequence). V was trimmed by 6 bases and J by 5 bases, leaving 11 bases between them. Details on this clone: Its antigen remains unknown.

The V gene is TRBV27, the J gene TRBJ1-6; D ambiguous. The sequence was collected from a man aged 40 to 70 with stage II squamous cell lung carcinoma. Source: PBMCs, taken before any cancer treatment. Written as DNA, the CDR3 is TGTGCCAGCAGAAGGACGAGCGATAATTCACCCCTCCACTTT. Protein: CASRRTSDNSPLHF.